This entry features one TCR beta chain sequence. What it binds is unknown. The data stem from a study of T cell responses to AZD1222 COVID-19 vaccine. Second-dose intervals near 4 or 12 weeks were combined. General study points: Seropositive status at baseline applied to only five or six AZD1222 recipients. The donor group comprised mostly white British people and more females; the analysis possibly underestimated clonal diversity. Within unmutated variant regions lay the reported targets of nearly half of spike-specific TCRs.

Profiling relied on immunoSEQ multiplex PCR, and the TCRdb table lists in-frame clones only, not all of them. This table has almost 95,000 clones, 85% appearing once. The source of this sequence is an adult who received the AZD1222 COVID-19 vaccine. Sample: peripheral blood, taken 28 days after the second AZD1222 dose.

Here the CDR3 reads CASSLGEHKLNYGYTF. CDR3 nucleotide sequence: TGTGCCAGCAGCTTAGGGGAACACAAACTTAACTATGGCTACACCTTC. The gene calls are TRBV7-2 and TRBJ1-2; D remains unclear. Germline-derived CDR1 and CDR2 are SGHTA and FQGNSA. The V end was cut by 1 base, the J end by 1 base, with 13 bases between. The CDR3 is 16 amino acids. Based on the CDR3 plus reference TRBV7-2 and TRBJ1-2, the full variable domain is GAGVSQSPSNKVTEKGKDVELRCDPISGHTALYWYRQSLGQGLEFLIYFQGNSAPDKSGLPSDRFSAERTGGSVSTLTIQRTQQEDSAVYLCASSLGEHKLNYGYTFGSGTRLTVV.